This T cell receptor beta chain was sequenced in a study of blood T cell repertoires in COVID-19. Original methodology: Reference gene primer amplification gave estimated nucleated cell counts. Libraries were prepared by immunoSEQ multiplex PCR; TCRdb keeps only in-frame clonotypes and omits some of them. The DNA was the basis for D and trimming; V, J and clone size are from that table. This sample has 80,000 to 100,000 clones, with around 80% found just once. In germline, CDR1 is SGHTA, CDR2 FQGNSA. This CDR3 region has 13 residues. The junction had 3 bases not matched to a gene; V was cut back by 3 bases and J by 5 bases.

The sequence came from a man aged 50 to 60 who had recovered from COVID-19. The sample was peripheral blood. The genes are TRBV7-2 and TRBJ1-2; 7 bases align to TRBD1. This CDR3 reads CASSLLTGYGYTF. The CDR3 bases are TGTGCCAGCAGCTTGCTGACAGGGTATGGCTACACCTTC. Looking up the rest from reference TRBV7-2 and TRBJ1-2 gives the full variable domain: GAGVSQSPSNKVTEKGKDVELRCDPISGHTALYWYRQSLGQGLEFLIYFQGNSAPDKSGLPSDRFSAERTGGSVSTLTIQRTQQEDSAVYLCASSLLTGYGYTFGSGTRLTVV.